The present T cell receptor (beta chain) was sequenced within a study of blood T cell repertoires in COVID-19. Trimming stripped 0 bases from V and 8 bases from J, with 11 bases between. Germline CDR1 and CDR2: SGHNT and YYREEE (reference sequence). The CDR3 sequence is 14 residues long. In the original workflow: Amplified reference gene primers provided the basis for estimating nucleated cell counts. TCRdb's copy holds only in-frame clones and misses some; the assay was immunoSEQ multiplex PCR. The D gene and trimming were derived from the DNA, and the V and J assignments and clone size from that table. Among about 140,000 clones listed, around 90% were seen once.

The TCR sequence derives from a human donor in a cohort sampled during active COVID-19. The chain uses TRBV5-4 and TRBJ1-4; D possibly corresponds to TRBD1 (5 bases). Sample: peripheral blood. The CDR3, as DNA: TGTGCCAGCAGCTTGGGGGTAGGGGAAGAAAAACTGTTTTTT. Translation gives CASSLGVGEEKLFF.